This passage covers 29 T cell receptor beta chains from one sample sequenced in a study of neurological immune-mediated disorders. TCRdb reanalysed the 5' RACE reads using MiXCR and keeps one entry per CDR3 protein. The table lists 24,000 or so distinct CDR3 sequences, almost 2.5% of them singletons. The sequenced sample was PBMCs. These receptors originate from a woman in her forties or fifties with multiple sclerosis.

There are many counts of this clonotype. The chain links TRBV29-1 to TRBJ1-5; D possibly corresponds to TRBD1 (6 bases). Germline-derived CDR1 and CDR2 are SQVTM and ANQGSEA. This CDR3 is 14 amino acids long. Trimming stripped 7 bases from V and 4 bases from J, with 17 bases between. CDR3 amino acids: CSATQGGANQPQHF. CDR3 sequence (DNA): TGCAGCGCTACCCAAGGGGGGGCAAATCAGCCCCAGCATTTT.

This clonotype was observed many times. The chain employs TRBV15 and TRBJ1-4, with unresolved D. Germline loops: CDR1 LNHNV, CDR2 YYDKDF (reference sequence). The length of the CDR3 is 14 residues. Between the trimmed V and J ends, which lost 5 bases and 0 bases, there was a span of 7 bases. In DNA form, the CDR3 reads TGTGCCACCAGCCCAATGGCAACTAATGAAAAACTGTTTTTT. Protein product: CATSPMATNEKLFF.

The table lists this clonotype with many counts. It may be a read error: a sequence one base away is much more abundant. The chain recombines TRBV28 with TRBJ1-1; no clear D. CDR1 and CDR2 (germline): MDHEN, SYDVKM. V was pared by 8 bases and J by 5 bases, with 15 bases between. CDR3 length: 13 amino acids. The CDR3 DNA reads TGTGCCAGCTCCGCGGAAAGGGTAACTGAAGCTTTCTTT. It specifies CASSAERVTEAFF.

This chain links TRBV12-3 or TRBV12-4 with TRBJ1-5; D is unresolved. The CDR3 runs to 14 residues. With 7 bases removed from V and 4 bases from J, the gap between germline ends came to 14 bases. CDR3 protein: CASTFRSGNQPQHF. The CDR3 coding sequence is TGTGCCAGCACCTTTCGCTCGGGGAATCAGCCCCAGCATTTT.

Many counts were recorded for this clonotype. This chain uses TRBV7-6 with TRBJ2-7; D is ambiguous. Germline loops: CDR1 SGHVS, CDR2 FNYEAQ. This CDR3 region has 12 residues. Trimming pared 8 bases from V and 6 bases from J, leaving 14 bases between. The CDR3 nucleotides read TGTGCCAGCGGCCATTTGGGCCTCGAGCAGTACTTC. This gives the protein CASGHLGLEQYF.

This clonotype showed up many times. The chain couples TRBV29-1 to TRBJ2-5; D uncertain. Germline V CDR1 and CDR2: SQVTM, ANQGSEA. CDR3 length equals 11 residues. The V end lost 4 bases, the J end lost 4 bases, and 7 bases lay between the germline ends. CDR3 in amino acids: CSVALGETQYF. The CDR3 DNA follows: TGCAGCGTTGCTCTTGGAGAGACCCAGTACTTC.

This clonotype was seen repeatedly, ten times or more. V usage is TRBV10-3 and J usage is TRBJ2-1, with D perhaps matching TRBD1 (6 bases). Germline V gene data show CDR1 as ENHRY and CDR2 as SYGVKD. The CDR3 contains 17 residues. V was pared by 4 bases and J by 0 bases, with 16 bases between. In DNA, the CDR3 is TGTGCCATCAGTGGCCTGGCTTTGACAGGCTCCTACAATGAGCAGTTCTTC. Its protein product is CAISGLALTGSYNEQFF.

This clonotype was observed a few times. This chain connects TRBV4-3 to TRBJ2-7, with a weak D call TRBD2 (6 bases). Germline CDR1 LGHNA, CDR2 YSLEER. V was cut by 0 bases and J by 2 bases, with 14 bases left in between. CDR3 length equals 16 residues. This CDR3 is CASSQDVGGVTYEQYF. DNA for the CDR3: TGCGCCAGCAGCCAAGATGTCGGGGGAGTTACCTACGAGCAGTACTTC.

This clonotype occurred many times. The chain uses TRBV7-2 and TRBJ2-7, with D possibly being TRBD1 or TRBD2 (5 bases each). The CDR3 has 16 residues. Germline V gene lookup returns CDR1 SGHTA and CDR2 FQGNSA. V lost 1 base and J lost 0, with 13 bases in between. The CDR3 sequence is CASSLEGPSPSYEQYF. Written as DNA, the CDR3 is TGTGCCAGCAGCTTAGAGGGGCCTAGCCCCTCCTACGAGCAGTACTTC.

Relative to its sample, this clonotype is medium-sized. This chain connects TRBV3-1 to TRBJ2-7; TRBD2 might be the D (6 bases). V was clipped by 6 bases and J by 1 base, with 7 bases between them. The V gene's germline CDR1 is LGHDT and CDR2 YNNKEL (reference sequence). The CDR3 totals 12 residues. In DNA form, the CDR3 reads TGTGCCAGCAGGGGAGGATCCTACGAGCAGTACTTC. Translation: CASRGGSYEQYF.

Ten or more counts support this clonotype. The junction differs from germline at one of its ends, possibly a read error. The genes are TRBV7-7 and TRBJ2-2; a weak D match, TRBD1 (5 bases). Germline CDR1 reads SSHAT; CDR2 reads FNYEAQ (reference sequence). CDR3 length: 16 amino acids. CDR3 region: CASSPGRLIHTGELFF. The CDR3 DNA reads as TGTGCTAGCAGCCCAGGGCGGTTAATCCACACCGGGGAGCTGTTTTTT.

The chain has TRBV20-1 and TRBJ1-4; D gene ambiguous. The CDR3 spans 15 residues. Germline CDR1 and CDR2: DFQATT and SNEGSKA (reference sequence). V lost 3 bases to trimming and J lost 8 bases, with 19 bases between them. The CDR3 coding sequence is TGCAGTGCTAGCCTCGGAGGATCCTCGCGAGAAAAACTGTTTTTT. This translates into CSASLGGSSREKLFF.

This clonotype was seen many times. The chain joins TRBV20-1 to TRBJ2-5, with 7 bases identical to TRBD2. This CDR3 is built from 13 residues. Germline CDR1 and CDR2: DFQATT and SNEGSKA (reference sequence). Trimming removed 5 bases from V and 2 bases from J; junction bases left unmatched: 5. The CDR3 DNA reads TGCAGTGCTTTCCCGGGGGGTCAAGAGACCCAGTACTTC. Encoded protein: CSAFPGGQETQYF.

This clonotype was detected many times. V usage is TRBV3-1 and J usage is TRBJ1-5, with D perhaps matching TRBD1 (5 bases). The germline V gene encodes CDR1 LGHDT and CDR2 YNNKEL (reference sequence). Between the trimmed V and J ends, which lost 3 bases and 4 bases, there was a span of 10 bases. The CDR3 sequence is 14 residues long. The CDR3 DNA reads TGTGCCAGCAGCCAGGGCGGGGGAAATCAGCCCCAGCATTTT. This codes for CASSQGGGNQPQHF. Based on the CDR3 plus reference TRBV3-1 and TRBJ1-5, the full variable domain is DTAVSQTPKYLVTQMGNDKSIKCEQNLGHDTMYWYKQDSKKFLKIMFSYNNKELIINETVPNRFSPKSPDKAHLNLHINSLELGDSAVYFCASSQGGGNQPQHFGDGTRLSIL.

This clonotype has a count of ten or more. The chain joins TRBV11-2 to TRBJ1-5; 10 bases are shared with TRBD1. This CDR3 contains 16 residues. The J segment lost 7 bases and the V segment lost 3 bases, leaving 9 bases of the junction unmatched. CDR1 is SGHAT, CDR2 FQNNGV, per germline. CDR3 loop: CASSFGSGQGYQPQHF. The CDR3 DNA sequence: TGTGCCAGCAGCTTTGGTTCGGGACAGGGGTACCAGCCCCAGCATTTT.

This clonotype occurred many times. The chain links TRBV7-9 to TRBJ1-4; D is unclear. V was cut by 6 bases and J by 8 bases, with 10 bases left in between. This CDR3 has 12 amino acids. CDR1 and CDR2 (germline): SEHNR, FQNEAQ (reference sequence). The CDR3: CASRIGNEKLFF. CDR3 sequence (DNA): TGTGCCAGCAGGATAGGGAACGAAAAACTGTTTTTT.

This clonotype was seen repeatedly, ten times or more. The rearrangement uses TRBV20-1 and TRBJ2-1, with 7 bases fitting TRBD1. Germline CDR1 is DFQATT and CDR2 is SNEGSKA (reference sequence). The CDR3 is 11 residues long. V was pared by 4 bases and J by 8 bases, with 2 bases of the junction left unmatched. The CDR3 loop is CSANRGHEQFF. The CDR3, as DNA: TGCAGTGCTAACAGGGGTCATGAGCAGTTCTTC.

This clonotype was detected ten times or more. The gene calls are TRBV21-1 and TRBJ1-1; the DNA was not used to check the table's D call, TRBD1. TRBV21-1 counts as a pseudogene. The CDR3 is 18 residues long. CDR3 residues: CASSKNRKIQGTNTEAFF. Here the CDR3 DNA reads TGTGCCAGCAGCAAAAATCGGAAGATACAGGGTACGAACACTGAAGCTTTCTTT.

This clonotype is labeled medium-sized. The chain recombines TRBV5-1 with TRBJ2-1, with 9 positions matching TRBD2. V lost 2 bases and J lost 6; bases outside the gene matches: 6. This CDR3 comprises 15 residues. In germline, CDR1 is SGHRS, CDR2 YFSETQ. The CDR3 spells CASSFRLAVLNEQFF. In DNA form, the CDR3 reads TGCGCCAGCAGCTTCCGACTAGCGGTTCTCAATGAGCAGTTCTTC.

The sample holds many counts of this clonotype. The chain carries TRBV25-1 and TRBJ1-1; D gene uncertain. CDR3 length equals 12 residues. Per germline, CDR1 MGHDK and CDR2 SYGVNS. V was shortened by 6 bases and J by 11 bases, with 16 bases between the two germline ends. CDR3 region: CASSSPTLVAFF. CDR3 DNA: TGTGCCAGCAGCAGCCCCACTCTGGTGGCTTTCTTT.

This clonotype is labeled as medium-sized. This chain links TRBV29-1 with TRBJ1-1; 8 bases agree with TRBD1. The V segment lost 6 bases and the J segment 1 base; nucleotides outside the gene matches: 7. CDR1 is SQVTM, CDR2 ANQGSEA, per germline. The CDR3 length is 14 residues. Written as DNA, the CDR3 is TGCAGCGTGGCTATGACAGGGGCGAACACTGAAGCTTTCTTT. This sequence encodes CSVAMTGANTEAFF.

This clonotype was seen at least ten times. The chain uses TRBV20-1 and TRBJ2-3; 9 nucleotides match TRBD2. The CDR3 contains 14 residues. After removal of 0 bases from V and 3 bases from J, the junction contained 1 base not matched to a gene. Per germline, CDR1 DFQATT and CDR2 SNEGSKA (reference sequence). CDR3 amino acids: CSARDTSGTDTQYF. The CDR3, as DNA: TGCAGTGCTAGAGACACTAGCGGGACAGATACGCAGTATTTT.

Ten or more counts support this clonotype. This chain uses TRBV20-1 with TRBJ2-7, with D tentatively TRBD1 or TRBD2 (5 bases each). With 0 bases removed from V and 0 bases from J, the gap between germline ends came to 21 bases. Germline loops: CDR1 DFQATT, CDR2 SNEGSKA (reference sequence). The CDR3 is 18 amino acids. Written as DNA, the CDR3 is TGCAGTGCTAGAGACACCGGGGCGAGCGGACACAGCTCCTACGAGCAGTACTTC. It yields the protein CSARDTGASGHSSYEQYF.

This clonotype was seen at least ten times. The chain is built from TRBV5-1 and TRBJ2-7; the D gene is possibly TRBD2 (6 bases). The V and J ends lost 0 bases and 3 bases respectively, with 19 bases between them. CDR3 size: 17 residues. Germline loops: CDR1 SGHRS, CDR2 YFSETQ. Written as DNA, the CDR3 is TGCGCCAGCAGCTTGGAGTTCAGCGGGCCCGCCCACTACGAGCAGTACTTC. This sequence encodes CASSLEFSGPAHYEQYF.

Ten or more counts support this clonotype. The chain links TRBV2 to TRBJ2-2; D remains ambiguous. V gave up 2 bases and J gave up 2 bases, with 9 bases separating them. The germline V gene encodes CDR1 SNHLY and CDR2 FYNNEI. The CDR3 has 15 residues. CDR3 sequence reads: CASSEFPLNTGELFF. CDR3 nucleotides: TGTGCCAGCAGTGAATTTCCCCTCAACACCGGGGAGCTGTTTTTT.

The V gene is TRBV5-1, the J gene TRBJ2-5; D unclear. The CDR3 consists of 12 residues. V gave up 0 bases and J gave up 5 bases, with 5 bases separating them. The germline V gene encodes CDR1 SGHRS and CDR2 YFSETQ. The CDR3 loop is CASSLDGETQYF. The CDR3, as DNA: TGCGCCAGCAGCTTGGATGGGGAGACCCAGTACTTC.

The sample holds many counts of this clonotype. CDR3 sequence: CSAYRDRDYIQYF. The CDR3 coding sequence is TGCAGTGCTTACAGGGACAGGGATTACATTCAGTACTTC. The chain links TRBV20-1 to TRBJ2-4; 9 bases map to TRBD1. The CDR3 sequence is 13 residues long. The trim removed 5 bases at V and 8 bases at J, leaving 7 bases unmatched. CDR1 and CDR2 from the germline V gene are DFQATT and SNEGSKA (reference sequence).

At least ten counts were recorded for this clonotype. The CDR3 region has the DNA TGTGCCAGCAGTTTAGACGGGGCGAACCTCCACTTT. The encoded protein is CASSLDGANLHF. V usage is TRBV12-3 or TRBV12-4 and J usage is TRBJ1-6; D perhaps matches TRBD1 (5 bases). The V end lost 1 base, the J end lost 15 bases, and 10 bases lay between the germline ends. The CDR3 loop spans 12 amino acids.

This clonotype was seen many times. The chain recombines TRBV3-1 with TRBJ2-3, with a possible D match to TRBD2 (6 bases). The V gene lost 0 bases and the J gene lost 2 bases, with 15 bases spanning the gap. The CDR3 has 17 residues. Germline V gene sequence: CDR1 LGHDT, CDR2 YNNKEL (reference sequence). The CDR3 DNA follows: TGTGCCAGCAGCCAAGATCTGTGGACTACGGACACAGATACGCAGTATTTT. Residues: CASSQDLWTTDTDTQYF.